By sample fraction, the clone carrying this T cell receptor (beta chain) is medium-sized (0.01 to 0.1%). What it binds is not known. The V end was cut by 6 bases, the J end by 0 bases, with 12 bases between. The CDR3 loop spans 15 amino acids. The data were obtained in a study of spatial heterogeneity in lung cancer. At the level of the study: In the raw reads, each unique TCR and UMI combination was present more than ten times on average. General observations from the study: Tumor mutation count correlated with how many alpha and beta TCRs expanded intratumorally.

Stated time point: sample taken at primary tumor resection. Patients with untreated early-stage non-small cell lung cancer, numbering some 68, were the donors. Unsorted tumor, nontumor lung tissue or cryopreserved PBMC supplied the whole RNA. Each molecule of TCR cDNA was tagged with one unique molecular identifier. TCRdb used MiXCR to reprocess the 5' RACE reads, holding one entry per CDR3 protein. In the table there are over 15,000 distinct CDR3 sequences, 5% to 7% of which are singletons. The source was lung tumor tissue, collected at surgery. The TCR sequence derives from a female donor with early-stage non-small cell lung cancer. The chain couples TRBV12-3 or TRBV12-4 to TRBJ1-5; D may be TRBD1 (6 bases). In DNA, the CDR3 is TGTGCCAGCAGACCCGGACAGATTAGCAATCAGCCCCAGCATTTT. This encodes CASRPGQISNQPQHF.